This T cell receptor (beta chain) comes out of a study of cytomegalovirus exposure and HLA in healthy donors. Study-wide findings and caveats: The study designated 150 to 200 TCR beta chains cytomegalovirus-associated. Reportedly, HLA-A and HLA-B alleles of most subjects were accurately predicted from TCR beta.

The PCR was carried out with 60 Vbeta primers and 13 Jbeta primers. The data were produced by immunoSEQ multiplex PCR, yet TCRdb's version contains in-frame clones alone and is incomplete. The sample has 100,000 to 120,000 clones, 65% to 80% seen once. The study sampled nominally healthy donors, though unrecorded immune exposures were likely. This clone was recorded only once. The antigen remains undetermined. Germline CDR1 is SGDLS and CDR2 is YYNGEE. V lost 3 bases, J lost 5 bases, and 14 bases lay in between. This CDR3 has 14 residues. Material for sequencing was PBMCs. The clonotype was recovered from a man in his thirties or forties in good health and CMV-seropositive. The V and J genes are TRBV9 and TRBJ1-1; D is possibly TRBD1 (6 bases). The DNA for the CDR3 is TGTGCCAGCAGCGAGACGACAGGAGGAACTGAAGCTTTCTTT. Translating gives CASSETTGGTEAFF.